Below, 9 T cell receptor beta chains from the same sample are listed, as sequenced in a study of response to subunit inactivated influenza vaccine. Each CDR3 protein is one row after TCRdb ran MiXCR on the RT-PCR reads. The top ten clones hold roughly a third of a sample with about 150,000 distinct CDR3 sequences, about 10% of them seen once. The sample consisted of CD8+ T cells sorted from PBMCs, taken less than 25 months after vaccination. The source is a man aged 50 to 75 who received an inactivated influenza vaccine.

In this sample, this clonotype turned up many times. This sequence joins TRBV20-1 and TRBJ2-6; D remains ambiguous. Trimming took off 4 bases at V and 0 bases at J, with 13 bases between the two ends. The CDR3 length is 16 residues. Germline V gene lookup returns CDR1 DFQATT and CDR2 SNEGSKA (reference sequence). The CDR3 DNA sequence: TGCAGTGCTAAGTCGTCGGCTATCTCTGGGGCCAACGTCCTGACTTTC. Translated, it gives CSAKSSAISGANVLTF.

This clonotype was counted a few times. The chain recombines TRBV18 with TRBJ2-5, with TRBD2 identical over 9 bases. With V trimmed by 2 bases and J by 3 bases, 7 bases remained unmatched. CDR3 length: 16 residues. The germline V gene has CDR1 KGHSH and CDR2 LQKENI. The CDR3 nucleotides read TGTGCCAGCTCACCAATCGCGGGGGGGCCAGAAGAGACCCAGTACTTC. Residues: CASSPIAGGPEETQYF. Supplemented by reference TRBV18 and TRBJ2-5, the full variable domain reads NAGVMQNPRHLVRRRGQEARLRCSPMKGHSHVYWYRQLPEEGLKFMVYLQKENIIDESGMPKERFSAEFPKEGPSILRIQQVVRGDSAAYFCASSPIAGGPEETQYFGPGTRLLVL.

This clonotype occurred a few times. This chain joins TRBV7-2 and TRBJ2-2; possibly TRBD2 for D (6 bases). V was trimmed by 2 bases and J by 7 bases, leaving 11 bases between them. The length of the CDR3 is 14 residues. CDR1 SGHTA and CDR2 FQGNSA come from the germline V gene. The CDR3 DNA reads as TGTGCCAGCAGCTTAATTGGAGGGGACGGGGAGCTGTTTTTT. It encodes CASSLIGGDGELFF.

In this sample, this clonotype turned up a few times. The J gene is TRBJ2-7, the V gene TRBV29-1; 7 nucleotides align to TRBD1. CDR3 length: 12 residues. The germline V gene encodes CDR1 SQVTM and CDR2 ANQGSEA. The V segment lost 7 bases and the J segment 0 bases; nucleotides outside the gene matches: 3. The CDR3 spells CSAGDSSYEQYF. For the CDR3, the DNA is TGCAGCGCCGGGGACAGCTCCTACGAGCAGTACTTC.

This clonotype turned up a few times. The rearrangement joins TRBV5-5 to TRBJ2-7; 11 bases agree with TRBD2. The CDR3 is 16 residues long. Germline assignment: CDR1 SGHKS and CDR2 YYEKEE (reference sequence). V trimming: 4 bases; J trimming: 2 bases; junction bases outside the gene matches: 8. The CDR3: CASSNTLAGVPYEQYF. CDR3 DNA sequence: TGTGCCAGCAGCAACACACTAGCGGGAGTACCCTACGAGCAGTACTTC.

The chain uses TRBV7-9 and TRBJ2-3; no clear D gene. Germline V gene sequence: CDR1 SEHNR, CDR2 FQNEAQ (reference sequence). V was cut by 5 bases and J by 7 bases, with 22 bases left in between. CDR3 length: 16 amino acids. Here the CDR3 DNA reads TGTGCCAGCAGCCCTGATCTGGGTAGTCAAGTAAATACGCAGTATTTT. This encodes CASSPDLGSQVNTQYF.

Only a few counts were recorded for this clonotype. V usage is TRBV20-1 and J usage is TRBJ2-4; D might be TRBD2 (5 bases). The CDR3 contains 14 residues. Trimming stripped 0 bases from V and 4 bases from J, with 10 bases between. Germline CDR1 and CDR2: DFQATT and SNEGSKA (reference sequence). In DNA form, the CDR3 reads TGCAGTGCTAGAGATGAGCGGTCAAAAAACATTCAGTACTTC. Residues: CSARDERSKNIQYF.

This clonotype was detected ten times or more. V gene TRBV6-6 combines with J gene TRBJ1-2; D possibly corresponds to TRBD1 (6 bases). Trimming removed 0 bases at V and 10 bases at J, with 12 bases between. Per the germline V gene, CDR1 is MNHNY and CDR2 is SVGAGI (reference sequence). The CDR3 has 13 amino acids. CDR3 amino acids: CASSYSQGKDYTF. The CDR3 nucleotides are TGTGCCAGCAGTTACTCACAGGGAAAAGACTACACCTTC.

The V call is TRBV28, the J call TRBJ1-5; no clear D. CDR3 length equals 13 residues. Germline CDR1 reads MDHEN; CDR2 reads SYDVKM. Trimming pared 7 bases from V and 1 base from J, leaving 8 bases between. The CDR3 DNA follows: TGTGCCAGCAAACGGGAGAGCAATCAGCCCCAGCATTTT. Its translation: CASKRESNQPQHF.